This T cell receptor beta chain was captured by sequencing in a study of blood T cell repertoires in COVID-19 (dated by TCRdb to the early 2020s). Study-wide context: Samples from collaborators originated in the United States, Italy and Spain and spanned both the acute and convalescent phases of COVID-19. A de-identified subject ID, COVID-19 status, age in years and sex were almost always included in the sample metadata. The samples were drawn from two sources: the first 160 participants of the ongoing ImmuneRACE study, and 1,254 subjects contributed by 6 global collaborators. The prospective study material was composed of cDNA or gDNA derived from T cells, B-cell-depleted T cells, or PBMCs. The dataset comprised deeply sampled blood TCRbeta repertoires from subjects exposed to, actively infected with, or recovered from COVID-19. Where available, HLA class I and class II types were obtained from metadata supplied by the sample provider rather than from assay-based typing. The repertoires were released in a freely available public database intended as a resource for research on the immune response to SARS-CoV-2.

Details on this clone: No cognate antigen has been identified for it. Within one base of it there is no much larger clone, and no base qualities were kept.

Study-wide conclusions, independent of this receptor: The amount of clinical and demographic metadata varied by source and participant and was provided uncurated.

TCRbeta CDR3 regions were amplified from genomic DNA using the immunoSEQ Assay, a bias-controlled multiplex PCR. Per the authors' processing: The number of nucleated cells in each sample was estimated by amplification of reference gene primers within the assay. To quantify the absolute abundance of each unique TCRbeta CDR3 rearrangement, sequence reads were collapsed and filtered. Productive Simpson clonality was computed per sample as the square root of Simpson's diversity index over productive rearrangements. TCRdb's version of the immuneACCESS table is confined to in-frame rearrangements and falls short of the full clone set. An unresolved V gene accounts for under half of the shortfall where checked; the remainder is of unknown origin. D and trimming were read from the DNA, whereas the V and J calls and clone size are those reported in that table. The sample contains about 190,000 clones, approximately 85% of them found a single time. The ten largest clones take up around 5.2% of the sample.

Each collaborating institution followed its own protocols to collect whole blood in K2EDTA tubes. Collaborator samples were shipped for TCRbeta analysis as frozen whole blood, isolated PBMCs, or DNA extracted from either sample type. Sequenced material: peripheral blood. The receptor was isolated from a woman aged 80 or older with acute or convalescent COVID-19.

In nucleotide form, the sequence is TGTGCCAGCAGTCCCATCGGTCTGCGGGAGGACACAGATACGCAGTATTTT. Its translation reads: CASSPIGLREDTDTQYF. The sequence links TRBV28 to TRBJ2-3, and TRBD2 matches 8 of the central bases. Looking up the germline V gene yields CDR1 MDHEN and CDR2 SYDVKM. V has 5 bases trimmed and J has 2 bases trimmed; junction bases matching no gene number 12. Its CDR3 holds 17 amino acids, cysteine through phenylalanine. Only the CDR3 region is kept as DNA, spanning 51 bases read in frame from base 1.